These T cell receptor beta chains were read from a single sample in a study of a mutant IDH1 vaccine in newly diagnosed glioma. Libraries were prepared by immunoSEQ multiplex PCR; TCRdb keeps only in-frame clonotypes and omits some of them. Seen here are 20,000 to 30,000 clones, around 80% observed once, and the top ten hold 6.5% to 9%. Their cognate antigens are unknown. The material sequenced was PBMCs, taken from a glioma patient whose treatment included an IDH1 peptide vaccine. Every receptor here comes from a man in his forties with glioma. The CDR3 runs from the conserved cysteine through the conserved F or W. Fields, in order: clone size, V gene, J gene, D gene, CDR3 protein, CDR3 DNA. A D gene is named only where the DNA matches it firmly. Size is stated for part of the rows, as once, few or many counts, or as a class when the clone is expanded.

clone size: -; V gene: TRBV4-3; J gene: TRBJ2-3; D gene: TRBD1; CDR3 protein: CASSHTRGRGRGDTQYF; CDR3 DNA: TGCGCCAGCAGCCATACCCGGGGCAGGGGGCGCGGGGATACGCAGTATTTT
clone size: -; V gene: TRBV5-5; J gene: TRBJ1-5; D gene: -; CDR3 protein: CASSFGGSLSNQPQHF; CDR3 DNA: TGTGCCAGCAGCTTTGGGGGCAGTCTTAGCAATCAGCCCCAGCATTTT
clone size: -; V gene: TRBV4-3; J gene: TRBJ2-2; D gene: -; CDR3 protein: CASSRAANTGELFF; CDR3 DNA: TGCGCCAGCAGCCGAGCGGCGAACACCGGGGAGCTGTTTTTT
clone size: -; V gene: TRBV19; J gene: TRBJ2-1; D gene: TRBD2; CDR3 protein: CASSTRLAGGYNEQFF; CDR3 DNA: TGTGCCAGTAGTACGAGACTAGCGGGAGGCTACAATGAGCAGTTCTTC
clone size: -; V gene: TRBV19; J gene: TRBJ2-1; D gene: -; CDR3 protein: CASSIVEGVYEQFF; CDR3 DNA: TGTGCCAGTAGTATAGTTGAGGGAGTTTATGAGCAGTTCTTC
clone size: -; V gene: TRBV30; J gene: TRBJ1-2; D gene: -; CDR3 protein: CAWTRGAAPYVF; CDR3 DNA: TGTGCCTGGACGAGGGGGGCAGCCCCATACGTCTTC
clone size: -; V gene: TRBV6-5; J gene: TRBJ1-3; D gene: TRBD1; CDR3 protein: CASTTGALSGNTIYF; CDR3 DNA: TGTGCCAGCACTACAGGGGCCCTCTCTGGAAACACCATATATTTT
clone size: -; V gene: TRBV6-5; J gene: TRBJ2-1; D gene: TRBD2; CDR3 protein: CASSPGRAQFDEQFF; CDR3 DNA: TGTGCCAGCAGCCCGGGGAGGGCACAATTCGATGAGCAGTTCTTC
clone size: -; V gene: TRBV19; J gene: TRBJ2-7; D gene: -; CDR3 protein: CASKLAVGGIYEQYF; CDR3 DNA: TGTGCCAGTAAATTGGCGGTAGGGGGAATCTACGAGCAGTACTTC
clone size: -; V gene: TRBV7-2; J gene: TRBJ2-5; D gene: -; CDR3 protein: CASSLALQVGGTQYF; CDR3 DNA: TGTGCCAGCAGCTTAGCGCTGCAGGTTGGGGGGACCCAGTACTTC
clone size: -; V gene: TRBV27; J gene: TRBJ1-5; D gene: -; CDR3 protein: CASSGTGDSNQPQHF; CDR3 DNA: TGTGCCAGCAGTGGGACGGGGGATAGCAATCAGCCCCAGCATTTT
clone size: -; V gene: TRBV15; J gene: TRBJ1-1; D gene: TRBD1; CDR3 protein: CATSRLGQGRTEAFF; CDR3 DNA: TGTGCCACCAGCAGACTAGGACAGGGAAGGACTGAAGCTTTCTTT
clone size: -; V gene: TRBV4-1; J gene: TRBJ2-5; D gene: -; CDR3 protein: CASSQGTRGVEETQYF; CDR3 DNA: TGCGCCAGCAGCCAGGGAACAAGGGGAGTTGAAGAGACCCAGTACTTC
clone size: -; V gene: TRBV18; J gene: TRBJ2-5; D gene: -; CDR3 protein: CASSPRPSRETQYF; CDR3 DNA: TGTGCCAGCTCACCTCGACCTTCACGGGAGACCCAGTACTTC
clone size: -; V gene: TRBV6-1; J gene: TRBJ2-1; D gene: -; CDR3 protein: CASSESGRVAEEPYNEQFF; CDR3 DNA: TGTGCCAGCAGTGAATCTGGCAGGGTGGCGGAGGAACCCTACAATGAGCAGTTCTTC
clone size: medium-sized; V gene: TRBV2; J gene: TRBJ2-7; D gene: TRBD1; CDR3 protein: CASSVQGTGEQYF; CDR3 DNA: TGTGCCAGCAGTGTACAGGGGACGGGAGAGCAGTACTTC
clone size: -; V gene: TRBV30; J gene: TRBJ2-1; D gene: -; CDR3 protein: CAWSVRIRDEQFF; CDR3 DNA: TGTGCCTGGAGTGTACGGATTCGGGATGAGCAGTTCTTC
clone size: once; V gene: TRBV5-1; J gene: TRBJ2-7; D gene: TRBD2; CDR3 protein: CASSLVPLAGGLEQYF; CDR3 DNA: TGCGCCAGCAGCTTGGTCCCGCTAGCGGGAGGACTTGAGCAGTACTTC
clone size: -; V gene: TRBV6-5; J gene: TRBJ1-4; D gene: TRBD1; CDR3 protein: CASSWRGQADEKLFF; CDR3 DNA: TGTGCCAGCAGTTGGCGGGGACAGGCGGATGAAAAACTGTTTTTT
clone size: -; V gene: TRBV7-6; J gene: TRBJ1-2; D gene: -; CDR3 protein: CASSPGGGAVLGYTF; CDR3 DNA: TGTGCCAGCAGCCCTGGGGGGGGCGCGGTTCTTGGCTACACCTTC